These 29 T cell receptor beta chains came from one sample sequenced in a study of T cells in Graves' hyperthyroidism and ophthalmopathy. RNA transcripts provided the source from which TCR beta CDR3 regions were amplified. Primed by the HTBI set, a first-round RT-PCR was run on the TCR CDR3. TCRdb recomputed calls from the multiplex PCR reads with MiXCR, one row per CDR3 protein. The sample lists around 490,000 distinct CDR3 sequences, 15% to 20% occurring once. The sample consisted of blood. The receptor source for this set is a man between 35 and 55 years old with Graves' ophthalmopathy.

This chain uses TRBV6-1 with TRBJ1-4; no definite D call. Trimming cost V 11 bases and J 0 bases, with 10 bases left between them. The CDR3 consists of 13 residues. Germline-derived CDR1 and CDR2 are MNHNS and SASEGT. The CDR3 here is CAHGGATNEKLFF. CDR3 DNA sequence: TGTGCCCACGGAGGCGCAACTAATGAAAAACTGTTTTTT.

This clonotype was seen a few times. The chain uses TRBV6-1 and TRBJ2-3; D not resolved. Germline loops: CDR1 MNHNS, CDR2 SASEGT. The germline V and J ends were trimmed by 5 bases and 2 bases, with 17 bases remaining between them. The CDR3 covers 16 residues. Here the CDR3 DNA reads TGTGCCAGCAGTACCCGGCACCGGTCTACCACAGATACGCAGTATTTT. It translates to CASSTRHRSTTDTQYF.

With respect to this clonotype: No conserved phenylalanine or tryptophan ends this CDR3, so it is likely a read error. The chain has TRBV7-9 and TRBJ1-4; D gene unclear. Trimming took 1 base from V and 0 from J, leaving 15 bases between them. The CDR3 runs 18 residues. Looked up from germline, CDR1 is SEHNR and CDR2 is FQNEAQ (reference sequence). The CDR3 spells CASSLDGSPEATNEKLFL. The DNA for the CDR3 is TGTGCCAGCAGCTTAGACGGCAGCCCGGAGGCAACTAATGAAAAACTGTTTCTT.

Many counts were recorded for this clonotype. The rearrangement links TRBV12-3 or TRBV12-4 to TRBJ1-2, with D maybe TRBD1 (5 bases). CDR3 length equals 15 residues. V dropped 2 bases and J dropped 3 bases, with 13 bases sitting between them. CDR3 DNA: TGTGCCAGCAGTTTAACCGACAGAGGAGACTATGGCTACACCTTC. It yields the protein CASSLTDRGDYGYTF.

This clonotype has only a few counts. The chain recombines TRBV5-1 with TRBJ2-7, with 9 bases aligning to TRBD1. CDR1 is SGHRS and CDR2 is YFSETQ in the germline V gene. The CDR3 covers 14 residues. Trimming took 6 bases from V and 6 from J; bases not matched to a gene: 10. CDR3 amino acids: CASNRDRDLGEQYF. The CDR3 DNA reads TGCGCCAGCAACCGGGACAGGGATTTGGGCGAGCAGTACTTC.

The CDR3 nucleotides are TGTGCCAGCAGCTTAGCGGGGGGACAGGGGACCTACGAGCAGTACTTC. This codes for CASSLAGGQGTYEQYF. The rearrangement joins TRBV7-8 to TRBJ2-7; 10 nucleotides align to TRBD1. Losses at the gene ends were 0 bases for V and 2 bases for J; bases not matched to a gene: 4. Germline CDR1 and CDR2: SGHVS and FQNEAQ. The length of the CDR3 is 16 residues. The variable domain in full, with the rest retrieved from reference TRBV7-8 and TRBJ2-7, is GAGVSQSPRYKVAKRGQDVALRCDPISGHVSLFWYQQALGQGPEFLTYFQNEAQLDKSGLPSDRFFAERPEGSVSTLKIQRTQQEDSAVYLCASSLAGGQGTYEQYFGPGTRLTVT.

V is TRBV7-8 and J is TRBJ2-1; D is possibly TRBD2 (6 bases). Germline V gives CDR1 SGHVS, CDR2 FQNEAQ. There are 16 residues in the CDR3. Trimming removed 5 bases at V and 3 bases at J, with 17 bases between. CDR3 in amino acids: CASSLLAAGSYNEQFF. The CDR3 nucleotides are TGTGCCAGCAGCCTTCTGGCTGCGGGGAGCTACAATGAGCAGTTCTTC.

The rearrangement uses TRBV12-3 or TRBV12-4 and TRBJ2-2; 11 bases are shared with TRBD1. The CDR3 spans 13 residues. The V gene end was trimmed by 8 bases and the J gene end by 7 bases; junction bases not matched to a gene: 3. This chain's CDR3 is CASGGQGGGELFF. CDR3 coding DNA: TGTGCCAGCGGGGGACAGGGGGGCGGGGAGCTGTTTTTT.

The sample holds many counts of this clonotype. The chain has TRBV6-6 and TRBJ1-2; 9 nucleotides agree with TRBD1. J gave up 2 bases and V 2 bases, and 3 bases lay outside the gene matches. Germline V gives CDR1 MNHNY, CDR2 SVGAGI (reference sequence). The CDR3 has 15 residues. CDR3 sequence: CASSYHGTGNYGYTF. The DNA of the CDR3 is TGTGCCAGCAGTTACCATGGGACAGGGAACTATGGCTACACCTTC.

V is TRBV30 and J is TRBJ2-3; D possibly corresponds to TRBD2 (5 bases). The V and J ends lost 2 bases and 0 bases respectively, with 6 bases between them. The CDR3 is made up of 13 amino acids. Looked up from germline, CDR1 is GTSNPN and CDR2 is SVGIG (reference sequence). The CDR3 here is CAWSRDSTDTQYF. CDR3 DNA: TGTGCCTGGAGTCGGGATAGCACAGATACGCAGTATTTT. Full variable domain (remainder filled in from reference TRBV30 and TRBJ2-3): SQTIHQWPATLVQPVGSPLSLECTVEGTSNPNLYWYRQAAGRGLQLLFYSVGIGQISSEVPQNLSASRPQDRQFILSSKKLLLSDSGFYLCAWSRDSTDTQYFGPGTRLTVL.

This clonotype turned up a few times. Here the CDR3 reads CASSAFPGQQETQYF. DNA of the CDR3: TGCGCCAGCAGCGCGTTTCCGGGACAGCAAGAGACCCAGTACTTC. The chain links TRBV5-1 to TRBJ2-5; the match to TRBD1 covers 7 bases. CDR1 and CDR2 (germline): SGHRS, YFSETQ. The CDR3 extends over 15 amino acids. Trimming cost V 4 bases and J 2 bases; bases outside gene matches: 8.

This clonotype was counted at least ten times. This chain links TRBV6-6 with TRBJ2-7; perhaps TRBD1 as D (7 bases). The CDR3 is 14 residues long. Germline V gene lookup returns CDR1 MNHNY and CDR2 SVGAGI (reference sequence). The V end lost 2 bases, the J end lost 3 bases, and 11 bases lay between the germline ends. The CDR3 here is CASSYQGGNYEQYF. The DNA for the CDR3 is TGTGCCAGCAGTTACCAGGGGGGAAACTACGAGCAGTACTTC.

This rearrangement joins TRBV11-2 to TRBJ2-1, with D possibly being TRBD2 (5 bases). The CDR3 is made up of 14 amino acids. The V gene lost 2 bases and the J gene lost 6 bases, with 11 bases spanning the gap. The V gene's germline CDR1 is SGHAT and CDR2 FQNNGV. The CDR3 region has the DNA TGTGCCAGCAGCTTATCAAGAGGGCCCAATGAGCAGTTCTTC. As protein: CASSLSRGPNEQFF.

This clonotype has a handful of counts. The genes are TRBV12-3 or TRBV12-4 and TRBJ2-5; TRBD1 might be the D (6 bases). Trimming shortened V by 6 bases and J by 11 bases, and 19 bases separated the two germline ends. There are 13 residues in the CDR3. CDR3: CASSSGWQGLQYF. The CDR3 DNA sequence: TGTGCCAGCAGCTCGGGGTGGCAGGGGTTACAGTACTTC.

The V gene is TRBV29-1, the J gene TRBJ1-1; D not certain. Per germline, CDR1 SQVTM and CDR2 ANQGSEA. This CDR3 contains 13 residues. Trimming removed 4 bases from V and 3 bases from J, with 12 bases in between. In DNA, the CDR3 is TGCAGCGTTGGATTCGGGGTTGACACTGAAGCTTTCTTT. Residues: CSVGFGVDTEAFF.

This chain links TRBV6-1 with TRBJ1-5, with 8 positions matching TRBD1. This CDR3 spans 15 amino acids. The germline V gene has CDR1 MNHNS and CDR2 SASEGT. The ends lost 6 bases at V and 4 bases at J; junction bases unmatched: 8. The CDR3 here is CASRTDRGSNQPQHF. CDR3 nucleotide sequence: TGTGCCAGCAGAACCGACAGGGGCTCAAATCAGCCCCAGCATTTT.

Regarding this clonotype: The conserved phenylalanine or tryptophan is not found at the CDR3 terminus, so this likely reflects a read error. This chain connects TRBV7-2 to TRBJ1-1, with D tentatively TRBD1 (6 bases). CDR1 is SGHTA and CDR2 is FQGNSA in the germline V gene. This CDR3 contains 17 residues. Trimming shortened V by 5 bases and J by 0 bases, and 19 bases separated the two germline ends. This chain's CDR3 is CASSPPGQARLNTEAFL. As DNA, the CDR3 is TGTGCCAGCAGCCCCCCGGGACAAGCCCGATTGAACACTGAAGCTTTCCTT.

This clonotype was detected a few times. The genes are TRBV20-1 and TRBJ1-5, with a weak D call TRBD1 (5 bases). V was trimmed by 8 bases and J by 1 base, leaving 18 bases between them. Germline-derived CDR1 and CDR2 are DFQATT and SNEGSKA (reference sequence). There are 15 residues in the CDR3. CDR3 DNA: TGCAGTTTTGAAGGGGCGATATGCAGCAATCAGCCCCAGCATTTT. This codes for CSFEGAICSNQPQHF.

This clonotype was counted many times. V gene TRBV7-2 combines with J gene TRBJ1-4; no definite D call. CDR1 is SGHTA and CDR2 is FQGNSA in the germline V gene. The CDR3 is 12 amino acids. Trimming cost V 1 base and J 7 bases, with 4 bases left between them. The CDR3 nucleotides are TGTGCCAGCAGCTTAGGTGTTGAAAAACTGTTTTTT. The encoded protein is CASSLGVEKLFF.

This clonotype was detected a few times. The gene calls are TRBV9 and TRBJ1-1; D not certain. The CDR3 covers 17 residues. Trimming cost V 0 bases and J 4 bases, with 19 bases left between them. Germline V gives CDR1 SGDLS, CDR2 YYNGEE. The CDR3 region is CASSVGSGFVDRTEAFF. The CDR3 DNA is TGTGCCAGCAGCGTAGGGTCAGGTTTCGTGGATCGCACTGAAGCTTTCTTT.

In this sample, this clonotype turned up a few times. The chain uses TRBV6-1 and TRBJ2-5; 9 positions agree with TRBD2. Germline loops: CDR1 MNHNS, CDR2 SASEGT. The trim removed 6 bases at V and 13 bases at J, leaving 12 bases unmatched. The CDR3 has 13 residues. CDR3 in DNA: TGTGCCAGCAGGATCCCGGAGCGGGGGGCCTGGTACTTC. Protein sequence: CASRIPERGAWYF.

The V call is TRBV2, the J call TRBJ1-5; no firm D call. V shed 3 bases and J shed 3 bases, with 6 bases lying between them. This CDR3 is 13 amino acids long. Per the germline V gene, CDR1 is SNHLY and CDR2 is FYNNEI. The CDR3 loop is CASSERFNQPQHF. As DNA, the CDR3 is TGTGCCAGCAGTGAGCGTTTCAATCAGCCCCAGCATTTT.

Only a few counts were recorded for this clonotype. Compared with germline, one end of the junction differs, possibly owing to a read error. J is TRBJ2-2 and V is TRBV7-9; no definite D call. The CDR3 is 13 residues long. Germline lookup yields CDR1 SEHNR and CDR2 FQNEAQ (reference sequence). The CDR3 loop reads CAGSPSATGELFF. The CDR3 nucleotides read TGTGCCGGCAGCCCGTCTGCCACCGGGGAGCTGTTTTTT.

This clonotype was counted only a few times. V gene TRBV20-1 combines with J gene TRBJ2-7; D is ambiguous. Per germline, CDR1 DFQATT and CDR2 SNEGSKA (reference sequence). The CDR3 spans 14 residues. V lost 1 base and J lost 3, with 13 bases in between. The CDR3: CSARGVTGGYEQYF. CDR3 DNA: TGCAGTGCTAGAGGGGTCACTGGTGGCTACGAGCAGTACTTC.

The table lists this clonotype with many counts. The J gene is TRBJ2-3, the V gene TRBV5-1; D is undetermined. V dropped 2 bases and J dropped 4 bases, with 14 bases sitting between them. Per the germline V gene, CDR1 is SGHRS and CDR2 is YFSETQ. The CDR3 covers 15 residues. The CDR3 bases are TGCGCCAGCAGCTTAAATTTGGGTACCCCAGATACGCAGTATTTT. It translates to CASSLNLGTPDTQYF.

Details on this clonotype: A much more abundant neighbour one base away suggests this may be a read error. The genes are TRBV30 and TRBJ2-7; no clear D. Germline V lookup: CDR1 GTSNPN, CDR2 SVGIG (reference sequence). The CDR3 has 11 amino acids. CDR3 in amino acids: CAWSVHYVQYF. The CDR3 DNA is TGTGCCTGGAGTGTCCACTACGTGCAGTACTTC.

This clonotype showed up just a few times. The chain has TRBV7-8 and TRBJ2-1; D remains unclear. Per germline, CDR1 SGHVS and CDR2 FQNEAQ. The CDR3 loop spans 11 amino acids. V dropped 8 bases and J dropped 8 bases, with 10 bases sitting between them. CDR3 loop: CASGLSDEQFF. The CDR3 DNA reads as TGTGCCAGCGGCCTGTCGGATGAGCAGTTCTTC.

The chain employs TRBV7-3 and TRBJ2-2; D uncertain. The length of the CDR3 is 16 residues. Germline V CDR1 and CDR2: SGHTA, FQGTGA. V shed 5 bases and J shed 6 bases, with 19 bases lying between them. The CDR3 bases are TGTGCCAGCAGCCCCATGAGTTTCCAACCCGCCGGGGAGCTGTTTTTT. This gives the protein CASSPMSFQPAGELFF.

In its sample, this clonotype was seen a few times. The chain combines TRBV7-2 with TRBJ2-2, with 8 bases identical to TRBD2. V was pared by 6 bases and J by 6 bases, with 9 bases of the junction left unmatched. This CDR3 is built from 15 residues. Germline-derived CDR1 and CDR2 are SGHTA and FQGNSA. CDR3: CASSSGTRTSGELFF. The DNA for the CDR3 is TGTGCCAGCAGTTCCGGGACTAGGACCTCCGGGGAGCTGTTTTTT.